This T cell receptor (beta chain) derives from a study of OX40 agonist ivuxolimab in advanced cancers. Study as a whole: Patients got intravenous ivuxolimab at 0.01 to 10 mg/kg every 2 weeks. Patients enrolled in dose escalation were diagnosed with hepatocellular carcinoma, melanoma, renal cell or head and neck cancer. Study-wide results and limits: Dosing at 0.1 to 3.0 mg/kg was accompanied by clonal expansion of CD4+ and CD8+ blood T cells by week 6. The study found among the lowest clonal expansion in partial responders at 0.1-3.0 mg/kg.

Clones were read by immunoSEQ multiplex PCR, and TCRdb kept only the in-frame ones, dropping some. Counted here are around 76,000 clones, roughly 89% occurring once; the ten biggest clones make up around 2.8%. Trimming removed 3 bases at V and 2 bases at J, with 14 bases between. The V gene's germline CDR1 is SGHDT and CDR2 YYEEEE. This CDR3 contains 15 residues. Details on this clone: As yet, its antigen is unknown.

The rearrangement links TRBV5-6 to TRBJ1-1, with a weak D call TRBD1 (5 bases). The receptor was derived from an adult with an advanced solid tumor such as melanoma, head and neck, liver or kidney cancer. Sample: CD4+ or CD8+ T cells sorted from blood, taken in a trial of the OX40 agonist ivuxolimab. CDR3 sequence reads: CASSSPGGDNTEAFF. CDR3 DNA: TGTGCCAGCAGCTCCCCAGGTGGGGACAACACTGAAGCTTTCTTT.